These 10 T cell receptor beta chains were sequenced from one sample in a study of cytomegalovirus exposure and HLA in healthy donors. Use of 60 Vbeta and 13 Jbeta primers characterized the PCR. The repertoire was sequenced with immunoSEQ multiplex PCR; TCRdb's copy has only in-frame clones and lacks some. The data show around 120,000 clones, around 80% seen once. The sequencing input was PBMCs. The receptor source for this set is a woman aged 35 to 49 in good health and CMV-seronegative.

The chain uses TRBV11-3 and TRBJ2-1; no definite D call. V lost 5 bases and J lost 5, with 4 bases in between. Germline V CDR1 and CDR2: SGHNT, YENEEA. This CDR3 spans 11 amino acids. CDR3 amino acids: CASSQNNEQFF. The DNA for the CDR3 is TGTGCCAGCAGCCAGAACAATGAGCAGTTCTTC.

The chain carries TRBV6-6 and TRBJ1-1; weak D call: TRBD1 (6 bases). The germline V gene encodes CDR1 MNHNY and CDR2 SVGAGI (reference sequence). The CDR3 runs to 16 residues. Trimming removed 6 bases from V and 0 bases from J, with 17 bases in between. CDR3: CASRGTRGPLNTEAFF. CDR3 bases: TGTGCCAGCAGGGGGACAAGGGGCCCCTTGAACACTGAAGCTTTCTTT.

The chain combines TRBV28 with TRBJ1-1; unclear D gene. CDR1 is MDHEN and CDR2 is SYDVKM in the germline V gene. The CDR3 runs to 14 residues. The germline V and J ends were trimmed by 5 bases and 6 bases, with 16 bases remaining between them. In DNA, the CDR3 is TGTGCCAGCAGTCGTGAACATAGAACAGCTGAAGCTTTCTTT. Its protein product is CASSREHRTAEAFF.

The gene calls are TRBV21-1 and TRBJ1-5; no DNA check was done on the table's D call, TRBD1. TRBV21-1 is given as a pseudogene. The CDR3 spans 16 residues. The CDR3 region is CASSNAPSPPNQPQHF. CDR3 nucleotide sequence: TGTGCCAGCAGCAATGCCCCCAGTCCCCCCAATCAGCCCCAGCATTTT.

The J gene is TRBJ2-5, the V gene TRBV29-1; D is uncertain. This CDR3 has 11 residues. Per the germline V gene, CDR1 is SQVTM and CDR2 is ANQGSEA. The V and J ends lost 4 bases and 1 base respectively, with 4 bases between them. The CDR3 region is CSVALQETQYF. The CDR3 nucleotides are TGCAGCGTTGCCCTCCAAGAGACCCAGTACTTC. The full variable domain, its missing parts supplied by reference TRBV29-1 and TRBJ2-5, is SAVISQKPSRDICQRGTSLTIQCQVDSQVTMMFWYRQQPGQSLTLIATANQGSEATYESGFVIDKFPISRPNLTFSTLTVSNMSPEDSSIYLCSVALQETQYFGPGTRLLVL.

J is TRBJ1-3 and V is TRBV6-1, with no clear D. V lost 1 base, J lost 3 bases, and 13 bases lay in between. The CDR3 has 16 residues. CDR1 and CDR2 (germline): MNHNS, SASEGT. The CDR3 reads CASSEEWGVIGNTIYF. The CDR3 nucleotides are TGTGCCAGCAGTGAAGAGTGGGGAGTGATTGGAAACACCATATATTTT.

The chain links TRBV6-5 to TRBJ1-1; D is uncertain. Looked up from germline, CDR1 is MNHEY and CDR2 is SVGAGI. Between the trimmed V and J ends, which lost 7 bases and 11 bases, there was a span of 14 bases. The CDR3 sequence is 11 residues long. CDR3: CASTSELGAFF. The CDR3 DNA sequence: TGTGCCAGCACTTCCGAACTAGGGGCTTTCTTT.

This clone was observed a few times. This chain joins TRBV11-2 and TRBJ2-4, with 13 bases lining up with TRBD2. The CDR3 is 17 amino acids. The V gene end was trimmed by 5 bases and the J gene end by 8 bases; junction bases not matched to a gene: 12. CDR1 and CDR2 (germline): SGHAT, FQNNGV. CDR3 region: CASSGGTSGTPPDIQYF. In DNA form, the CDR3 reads TGTGCCAGCAGCGGAGGGACTAGCGGGACCCCACCCGACATTCAGTACTTC.

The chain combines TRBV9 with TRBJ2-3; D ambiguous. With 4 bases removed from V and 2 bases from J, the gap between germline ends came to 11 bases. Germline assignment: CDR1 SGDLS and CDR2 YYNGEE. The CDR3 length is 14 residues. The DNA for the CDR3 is TGTGCCAGCAGCTCCGGGTTTTTCACAGATACGCAGTATTTT. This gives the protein CASSSGFFTDTQYF. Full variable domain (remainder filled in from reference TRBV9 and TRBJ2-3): DSGVTQTPKHLITATGQRVTLRCSPRSGDLSVYWYQQSLDQGLQFLIQYYNGEERAKGNILERFSAQQFPDLHSELNLSSLELGDSALYFCASSSGFFTDTQYFGPGTRLTVL.

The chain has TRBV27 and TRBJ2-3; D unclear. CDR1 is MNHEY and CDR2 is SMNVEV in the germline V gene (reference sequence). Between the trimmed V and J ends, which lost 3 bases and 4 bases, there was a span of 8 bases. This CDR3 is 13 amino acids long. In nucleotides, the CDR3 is TGTGCCAGCAGTTTCACTCCCCCAGATACGCAGTATTTT. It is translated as CASSFTPPDTQYF.